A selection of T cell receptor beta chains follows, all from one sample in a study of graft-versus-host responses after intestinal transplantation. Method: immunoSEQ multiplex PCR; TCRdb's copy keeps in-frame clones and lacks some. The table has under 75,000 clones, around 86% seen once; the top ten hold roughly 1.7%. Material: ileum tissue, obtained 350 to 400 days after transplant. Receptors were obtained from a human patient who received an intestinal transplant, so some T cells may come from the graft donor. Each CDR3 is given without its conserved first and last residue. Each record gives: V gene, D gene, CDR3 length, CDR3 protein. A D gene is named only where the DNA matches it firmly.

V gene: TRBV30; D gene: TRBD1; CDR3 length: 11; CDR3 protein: AWSPGQGDEQY
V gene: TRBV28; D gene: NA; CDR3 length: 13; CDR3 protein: ASSFWGQRGYGYT
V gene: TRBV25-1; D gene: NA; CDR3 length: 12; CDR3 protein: ASSEFGGQETQY
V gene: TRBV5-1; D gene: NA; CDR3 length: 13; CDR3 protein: ASSLLGYSNQPQH
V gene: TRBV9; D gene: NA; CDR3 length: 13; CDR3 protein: ASSQSGSNTGELF
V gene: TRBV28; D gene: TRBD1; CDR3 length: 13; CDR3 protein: ASSIGTGGSYEQY
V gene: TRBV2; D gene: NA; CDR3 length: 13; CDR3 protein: ASRDFVGSNQPQH
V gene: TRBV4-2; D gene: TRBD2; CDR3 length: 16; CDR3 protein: ASSHEGLAGTNTGELF
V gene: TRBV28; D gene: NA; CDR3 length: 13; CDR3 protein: ASSLTGTTGNTIY
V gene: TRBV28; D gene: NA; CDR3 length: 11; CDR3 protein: ASSLSPGTEAF
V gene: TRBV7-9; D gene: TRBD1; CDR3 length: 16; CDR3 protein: ASSLVGSGQGNTDTQY
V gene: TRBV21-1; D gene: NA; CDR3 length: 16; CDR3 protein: ASSKRRLRTGAGNTIY
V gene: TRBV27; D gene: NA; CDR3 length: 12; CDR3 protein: ASSPGTGPYEQY
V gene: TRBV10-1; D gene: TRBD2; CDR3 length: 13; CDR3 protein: ASSPTSGLGDTQY
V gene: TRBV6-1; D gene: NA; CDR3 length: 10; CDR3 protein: ASSAEGNTIY
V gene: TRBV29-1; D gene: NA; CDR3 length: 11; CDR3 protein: SVEEGNVETQY
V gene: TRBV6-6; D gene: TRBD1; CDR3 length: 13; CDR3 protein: ASSLTGTGPYEQY
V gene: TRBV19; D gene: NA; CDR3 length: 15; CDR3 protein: ASSLGPTGSSYNEQF
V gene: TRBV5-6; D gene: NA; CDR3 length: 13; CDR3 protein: ASSGPLYQNTEAF
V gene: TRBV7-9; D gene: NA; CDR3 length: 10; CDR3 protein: ASRLQNTEAF
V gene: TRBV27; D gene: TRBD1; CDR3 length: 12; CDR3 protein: ASGPGQVSYEQY
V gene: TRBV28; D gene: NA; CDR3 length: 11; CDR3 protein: ASSSLLGYEQY
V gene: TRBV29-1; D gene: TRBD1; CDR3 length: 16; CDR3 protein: SVEITGQGALNTGELF
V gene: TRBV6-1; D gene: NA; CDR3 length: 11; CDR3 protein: ASSSTSSYEQY
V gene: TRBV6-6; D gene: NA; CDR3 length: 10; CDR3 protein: ASSYSGNTIY
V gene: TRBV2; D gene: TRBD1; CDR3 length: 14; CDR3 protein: ASSEGIVGGLVGYT
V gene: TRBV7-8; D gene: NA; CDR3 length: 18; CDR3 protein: ASSFFSTSRSFGAKNIQY
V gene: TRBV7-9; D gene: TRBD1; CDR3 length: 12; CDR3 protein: ASSLGQGWGGYT
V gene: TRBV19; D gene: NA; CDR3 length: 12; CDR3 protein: ASSITPGRTEAF
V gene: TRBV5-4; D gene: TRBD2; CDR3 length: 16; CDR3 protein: ASSFAPLGLAGEYEQY
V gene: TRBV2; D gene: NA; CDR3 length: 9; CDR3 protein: ASRGGYEQY
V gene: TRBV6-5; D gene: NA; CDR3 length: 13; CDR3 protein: ASKWGRDSYNEQF
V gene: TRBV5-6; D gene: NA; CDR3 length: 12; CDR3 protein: ASSSAFSTDTQY
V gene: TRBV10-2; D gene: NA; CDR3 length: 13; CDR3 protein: ASSVPQRANYGYT
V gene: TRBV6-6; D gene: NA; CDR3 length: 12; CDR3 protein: ASSRQNSNSPLH
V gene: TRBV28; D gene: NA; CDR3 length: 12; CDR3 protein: ASSLANANTEAF
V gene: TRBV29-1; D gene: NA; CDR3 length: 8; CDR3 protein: SVDTDTQY
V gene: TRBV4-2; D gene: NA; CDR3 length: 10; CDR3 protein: ASSLNTGELF
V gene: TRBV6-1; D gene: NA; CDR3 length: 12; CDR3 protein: ASSEPEDNSPLH
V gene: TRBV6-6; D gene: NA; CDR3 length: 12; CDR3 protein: ASSYGTQNTEAF
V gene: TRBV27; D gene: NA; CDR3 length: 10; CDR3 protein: ASSLKGYEQY
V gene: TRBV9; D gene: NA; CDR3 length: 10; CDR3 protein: ASSPGTDTQY
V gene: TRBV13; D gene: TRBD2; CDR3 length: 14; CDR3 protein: ASSLQRGDPLDTQY
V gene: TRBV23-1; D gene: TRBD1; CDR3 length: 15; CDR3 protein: ASSQDRGQRENYGYT
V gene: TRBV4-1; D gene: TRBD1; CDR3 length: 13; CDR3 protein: ASSQGWDSSLGYT
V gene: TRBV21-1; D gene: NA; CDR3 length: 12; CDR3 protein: ASSRGRGGETQY
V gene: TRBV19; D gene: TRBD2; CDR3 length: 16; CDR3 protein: ASSMGATSGGSTDTQY
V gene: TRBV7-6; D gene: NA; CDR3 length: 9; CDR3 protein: ASGYTGELF
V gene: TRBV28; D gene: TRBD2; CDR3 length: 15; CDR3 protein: ASSSSQREYPYNEQF
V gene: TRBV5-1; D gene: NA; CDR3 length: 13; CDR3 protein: ASSTTGGYTDTQY
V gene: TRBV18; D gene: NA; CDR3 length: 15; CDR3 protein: ASSTTGTTDSNQPQH
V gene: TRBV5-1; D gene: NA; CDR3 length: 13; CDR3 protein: ASSLGGTTGNTIY
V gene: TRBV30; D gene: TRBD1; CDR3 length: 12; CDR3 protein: AWSGTGANEKLF
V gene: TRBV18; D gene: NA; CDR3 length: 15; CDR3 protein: ASSPEVPYSGANVLT
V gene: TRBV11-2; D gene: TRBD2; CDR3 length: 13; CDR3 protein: ASSLNSGGGGEQF